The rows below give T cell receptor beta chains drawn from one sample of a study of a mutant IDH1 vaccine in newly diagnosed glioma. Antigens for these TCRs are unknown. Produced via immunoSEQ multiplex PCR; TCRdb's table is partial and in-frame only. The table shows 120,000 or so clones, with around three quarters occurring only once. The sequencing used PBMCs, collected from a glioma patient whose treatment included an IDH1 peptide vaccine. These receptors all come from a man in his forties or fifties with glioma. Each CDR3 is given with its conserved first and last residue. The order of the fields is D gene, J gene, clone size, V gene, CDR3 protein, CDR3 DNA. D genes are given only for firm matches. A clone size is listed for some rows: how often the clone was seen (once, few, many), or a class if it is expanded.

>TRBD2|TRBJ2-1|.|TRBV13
CASSFRRRGRALGDEQFF
TGTGCCAGCAGCTTCCGCCGTCGCGGGAGGGCCCTCGGGGATGAGCAGTTCTTC
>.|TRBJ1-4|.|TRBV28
CASRTQQGGNEKLFF
TGTGCCAGCAGAACCCAACAAGGGGGGAATGAAAAACTGTTTTTT
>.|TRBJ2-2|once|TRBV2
CASKSGPAGELFF
TGTGCCAGCAAAAGCGGGCCCGCCGGGGAGCTGTTTTTT
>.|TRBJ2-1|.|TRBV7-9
CASLAQGYEQFF
TGTGCCAGCCTGGCGCAGGGCTATGAGCAGTTCTTC
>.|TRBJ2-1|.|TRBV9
CASSVGGGGAPGDNEQFF
TGTGCCAGCAGCGTAGGGGGAGGGGGAGCCCCAGGGGACAATGAGCAGTTCTTC
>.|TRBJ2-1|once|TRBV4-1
CASSQPPRGSSYNEQFF
TGCGCCAGCAGCCAACCCCCCCGGGGGAGCTCCTACAATGAGCAGTTCTTC
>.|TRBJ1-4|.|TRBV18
CASSPLTDRGLLFF
TGTGCCAGCTCACCATTGACAGACCGAGGGCTACTGTTTTTT
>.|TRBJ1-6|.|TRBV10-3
CAIAGTPDNSPLHF
TGTGCCATCGCCGGGACGCCCGATAATTCACCCCTCCACTTT
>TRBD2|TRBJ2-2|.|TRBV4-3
CASSQGPGTSTGELFF
TGCGCCAGCAGCCAAGGCCCCGGGACTAGCACCGGGGAGCTGTTTTTT
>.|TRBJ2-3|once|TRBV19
CASTKGGNTDTQYF
TGTGCCAGTACCAAAGGTGGGAATACAGATACGCAGTATTTT
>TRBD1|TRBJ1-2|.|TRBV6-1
CASSESQGAIGYTF
TGTGCCAGCAGTGAAAGTCAGGGGGCGATTGGCTACACCTTC
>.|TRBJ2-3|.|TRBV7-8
CASSLNRVQSKGDTQYF
TGTGCCAGCAGCTTAAATCGGGTACAGAGTAAAGGAGATACGCAGTATTTT
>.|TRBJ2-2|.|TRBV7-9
CASSPKRNTGELFF
TGTGCCAGCAGCCCAAAGAGGAACACCGGGGAGCTGTTTTTT
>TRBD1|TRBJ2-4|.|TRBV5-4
CASSDRGPKNIQYF
TGTGCCAGCTCTGACAGGGGCCCCAAAAACATTCAGTACTTC
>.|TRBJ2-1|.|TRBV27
CASSLLATYNEQFF
TGTGCCAGCAGTTTATTAGCTACCTACAATGAGCAGTTCTTC
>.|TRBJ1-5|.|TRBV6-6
CASSYGQGNQPQHF
TGTGCCAGCAGTTACGGGCAGGGTAATCAGCCCCAGCATTTT
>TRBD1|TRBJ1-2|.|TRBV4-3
CASSPHRKTGNYGYTF
TGCGCCAGCAGCCCTCACCGAAAGACAGGGAACTATGGCTACACCTTC
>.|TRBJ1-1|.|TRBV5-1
CASSRHEGTEAFF
TGCGCCAGCAGCCGACACGAGGGCACTGAAGCTTTCTTT
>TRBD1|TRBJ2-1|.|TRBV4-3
CASSPGRGQVPYNEQFF
TGCGCCAGCAGCCCGGGTCGAGGACAGGTCCCTTACAATGAGCAGTTCTTC
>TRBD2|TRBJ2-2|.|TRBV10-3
CAISEGLAGTGELFF
TGTGCCATCAGTGAGGGTCTAGCGGGGACCGGGGAGCTGTTTTTT
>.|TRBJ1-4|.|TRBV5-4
CASTLDPNEKLFF
TGTGCCAGCACCCTCGATCCTAATGAAAAACTGTTTTTT
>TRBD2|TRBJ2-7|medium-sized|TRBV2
CASSDFEREGYEQYF
TGTGCCAGCAGTGATTTTGAGCGGGAGGGCTACGAGCAGTACTTC
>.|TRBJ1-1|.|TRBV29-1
CSVEDPGSAFF
TGCAGCGTTGAAGATCCGGGTTCAGCTTTCTTT
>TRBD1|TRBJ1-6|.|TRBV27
CASSFRTGNSPLHF
TGTGCCAGCAGTTTCAGGACAGGGAATTCACCCCTCCACTTT
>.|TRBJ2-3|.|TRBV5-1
CASSRDGFGGYAQYF
TGCGCCAGCAGTCGTGACGGTTTTGGGGGATACGCGCAGTATTTT
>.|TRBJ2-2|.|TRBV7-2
CASSLGPMNTGELFF
TGTGCCAGCAGCCTCGGACCTATGAACACCGGGGAGCTGTTTTTT
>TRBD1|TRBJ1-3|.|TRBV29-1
CSVSDRESSGNTIYF
TGCAGCGTTTCGGACAGGGAGAGCTCTGGAAACACCATATATTTT
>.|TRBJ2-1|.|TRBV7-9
CASSQFGIYNEQFF
TGTGCCAGCAGTCAGTTCGGGATTTACAATGAGCAGTTCTTC
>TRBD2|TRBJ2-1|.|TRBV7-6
CASSLVASGRIDYNEQFF
TGTGCCAGCAGCTTAGTGGCTAGCGGGAGGATTGACTACAATGAGCAGTTCTTC
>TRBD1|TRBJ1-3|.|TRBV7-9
CASRRGTDSGNTIYF
TGTGCCAGCAGGAGGGGGACAGACTCTGGAAACACCATATATTTT
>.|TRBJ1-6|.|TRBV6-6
CASVEGGEDSPLHF
TGTGCCAGCGTCGAGGGGGGGGAGGATTCACCCCTCCACTTT
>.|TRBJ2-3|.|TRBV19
CASTNGDTQYF
TGTGCCAGTACCAATGGGGATACGCAGTATTTT
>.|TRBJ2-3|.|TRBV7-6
CASSENGPPGDTQYF
TGTGCCAGCAGCGAGAACGGGCCGCCGGGAGATACGCAGTATTTT
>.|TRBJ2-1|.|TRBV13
CASSARDTQLDEQFF
TGTGCCAGCAGCGCCCGGGACACCCAACTCGATGAGCAGTTCTTC